A selection of T cell receptor beta chains follows, all from one sample in a study of cytomegalovirus exposure and HLA in healthy donors. Some clones are missing from TCRdb's copy, which holds only in-frame ones; the method was immunoSEQ multiplex PCR. The repertoire includes 11,000 to 15,000 clones, about 64% of them detected once, and approximately 19% sits in the top ten. The sequencing sample was made of PBMCs. All receptors derive from a woman in her forties or fifties in good health and CMV-seropositive. Each CDR3 is given with its conserved first and last residue. Fields, in order: D gene, clone size, V gene, J gene, CDR3 DNA, CDR3 protein. D genes are given only for firm matches. The size entry is marked missing in some rows and otherwise reads once, few, many or a size class.

d_call: -
clone_size: -
v_call: TRBV28
j_call: TRBJ1-1
cdr3_nt: TGTGCCAGCAGTTTTCAGGCTGAAGCTTTCTTT
cdr3_aa: CASSFQAEAFF

d_call: -
clone_size: few
v_call: TRBV5-1
j_call: TRBJ2-2
cdr3_nt: TGCGCCAGCAGCTTCAGGGATAACACCGGGGAGCTGTTTTTT
cdr3_aa: CASSFRDNTGELFF

d_call: -
clone_size: -
v_call: TRBV23-1
j_call: TRBJ2-5
cdr3_nt: TGCGCCAGCAGTCAATCGTCAGGGAAGGAGACCCAGTACTTC
cdr3_aa: CASSQSSGKETQYF

d_call: TRBD1
clone_size: few
v_call: TRBV14
j_call: TRBJ1-1
cdr3_nt: TGTGCCAGCAGCCCGACAGGGACCCTGAACACTGAAGCTTTCTTT
cdr3_aa: CASSPTGTLNTEAFF

d_call: -
clone_size: -
v_call: TRBV29-1
j_call: TRBJ2-3
cdr3_nt: TGCAGCGTCACTTTCTCTGGAGATACGCAGTATTTT
cdr3_aa: CSVTFSGDTQYF

d_call: -
clone_size: -
v_call: TRBV28
j_call: TRBJ2-5
cdr3_nt: TGTGCCAGCAGTAGAACAGGAGAGACCCAGTACTTC
cdr3_aa: CASSRTGETQYF

d_call: -
clone_size: -
v_call: TRBV19
j_call: TRBJ1-5
cdr3_nt: TGTGCCAGTAGTTTTACTTTTGAGCAGCCCCAGCATTTT
cdr3_aa: CASSFTFEQPQHF

d_call: -
clone_size: -
v_call: TRBV5-1
j_call: TRBJ2-7
cdr3_nt: TGCGCCAGCAGGGGGCGTTACGAGCAGTACTTC
cdr3_aa: CASRGRYEQYF

d_call: -
clone_size: -
v_call: TRBV6-5
j_call: TRBJ1-2
cdr3_nt: TGTGCCAGCAGGGGGCCACGTCTGAGTGGCTACACCTTC
cdr3_aa: CASRGPRLSGYTF

d_call: -
clone_size: -
v_call: TRBV28
j_call: TRBJ1-5
cdr3_nt: TGTGCCAGCAGTTTATCGGGGGAGGTTCAGCCCCAGCATTTT
cdr3_aa: CASSLSGEVQPQHF

d_call: TRBD1
clone_size: -
v_call: TRBV29-1
j_call: TRBJ1-1
cdr3_nt: TGCAGCGTAGCCACAGGGGGCACTGAAGCTTTCTTT
cdr3_aa: CSVATGGTEAFF

d_call: -
clone_size: once
v_call: TRBV29-1
j_call: TRBJ2-1
cdr3_nt: TGCAGCGGTGGTCGGGATGAGCAGTTCTTC
cdr3_aa: CSGGRDEQFF

d_call: TRBD1
clone_size: -
v_call: TRBV30
j_call: TRBJ2-2
cdr3_nt: TGTGCCTGGTCCCGGGACAGGGAGGCCGGGGAGCTGTTTTTT
cdr3_aa: CAWSRDREAGELFF

d_call: TRBD2
clone_size: few
v_call: TRBV4-3
j_call: TRBJ2-1
cdr3_nt: TGCGCCAGCAGCCGAGGGACTAGCGGCTCCTACAATGAGCAGTTCTTC
cdr3_aa: CASSRGTSGSYNEQFF

d_call: -
clone_size: -
v_call: TRBV2
j_call: TRBJ1-2
cdr3_nt: TGTGCCAGCAGTGAGCAGGGTGCCACCCTATACTATGGCTACACCTTC
cdr3_aa: CASSEQGATLYYGYTF

d_call: TRBD1
clone_size: -
v_call: TRBV6-5
j_call: TRBJ1-2
cdr3_nt: TGTGCCAGCGGGCAGGGGGACTATGGCTACACCTTC
cdr3_aa: CASGQGDYGYTF

d_call: -
clone_size: -
v_call: TRBV20-1
j_call: TRBJ1-1
cdr3_nt: TGCAGTGCCGATGAGGGGGCTGAAGCTTTCTTT
cdr3_aa: CSADEGAEAFF